The entry below gives a single TCR beta chain sequence along with its context. This specimen belongs to a study of blood T cell repertoires in COVID-19. Study in general: PBMCs, B-cell-depleted T cells, or T cells provided the cDNA or gDNA that made up the material.

Original handling: Reference gene primers were amplified, and this amplification served to estimate nucleated cell counts. Clones were sequenced by immunoSEQ multiplex PCR, and TCRdb holds only the in-frame ones, with some missing. The V and J calls and clone size come from that table; D and trimming were worked out from the DNA. The top ten hold roughly a quarter of the sample, which has roughly 24,000 clones, roughly nine tenths seen once. Between the trimmed V and J ends, which lost 4 bases and 0 bases, there was a span of 9 bases. The CDR3 covers 15 residues. Germline V gives CDR1 MGHRA, CDR2 YSYEKL. Patients from Seattle were sampled longitudinally, starting during active infection.

The receptor was isolated from a man in his sixties or seventies with COVID-19, enrolled during active disease. Material: peripheral blood. The V call is TRBV4-1, the J call TRBJ2-2; TRBD1 might be the D (6 bases). CDR3 sequence (DNA): TGCGCCAGCAGCCCAACAGGGTCGAACACCGGGGAGCTGTTTTTT. Translating gives CASSPTGSNTGELFF.